Below, 19 T cell receptor beta chains from the same sample are listed, as sequenced in a study of cytotoxic CD8 clonotypes in ibrutinib-treated CLL. Using immunoSEQ multiplex PCR, the repertoire was profiled, and TCRdb retains in-frame clones only, with some absent. The sample lists a few hundred thousand clones, around 70% occurring once. The sequences come from PBMCs, collected after 24 months of ibrutinib treatment. The receptors stem from a human donor with chronic lymphocytic leukemia.

The rearrangement joins TRBV27 to TRBJ2-1; possible D gene TRBD2, 5 bases. The CDR3 loop spans 14 amino acids. Germline V gene lookup returns CDR1 MNHEY and CDR2 SMNVEV (reference sequence). Trimming removed 2 bases from V and 4 bases from J, with 9 bases in between. This CDR3 is CASSLSGLYNEQFF. In DNA, the CDR3 is TGTGCCAGCAGTTTAAGTGGACTTTACAATGAGCAGTTCTTC.

The chain is built from TRBV29-1 and TRBJ2-1; D possibly corresponds to TRBD2 (5 bases). The CDR3 has 16 residues. The germline V and J ends were trimmed by 1 base and 4 bases, with 17 bases remaining between them. Looked up from germline, CDR1 is SQVTM and CDR2 is ANQGSEA. The CDR3 loop is CSVEGAPAEVYNEQFF. CDR3 bases: TGCAGCGTTGAAGGGGCTCCAGCGGAAGTATACAATGAGCAGTTCTTC.

This clone was seen once. This sequence joins TRBV9 and TRBJ2-3, with 8 bases identical to TRBD2. CDR1 and CDR2 (germline): SGDLS, YYNGEE. Trimming took 2 bases from V and 0 from J; bases not matched to a gene: 14. CDR3 length equals 19 residues. The chain's CDR3 is CASSVWDSGAYSSTDTQYF. DNA for the CDR3: TGTGCCAGCAGCGTTTGGGATAGCGGGGCATACTCTAGCACAGATACGCAGTATTTT. The complete variable domain, with remaining parts taken from reference TRBV9 and TRBJ2-3, reads DSGVTQTPKHLITATGQRVTLRCSPRSGDLSVYWYQQSLDQGLQFLIQYYNGEERAKGNILERFSAQQFPDLHSELNLSSLELGDSALYFCASSVWDSGAYSSTDTQYFGPGTRLTVL.

The CDR3 DNA follows: TGTGCCAGCAGTCCTACGATGGGGGGCAGGGGGGTATACGAGCAGTACTTC. Residues: CASSPTMGGRGVYEQYF. The chain recombines TRBV27 with TRBJ2-7; possible D gene TRBD1, 7 bases. The CDR3 is 17 residues long. Trimming took 5 bases from V and 4 from J, leaving 24 bases between them. CDR1 is MNHEY and CDR2 is SMNVEV in the germline V gene (reference sequence).

The V gene is TRBV28, the J gene TRBJ1-1, with no clear D. The CDR3 has 14 residues. V dropped 2 bases and J dropped 1 base, with 8 bases sitting between them. Germline CDR1 is MDHEN and CDR2 is SYDVKM. The CDR3 nucleotides read TGTGCCAGCAGTTTAGAGGTCCAGAACACTGAAGCTTTCTTT. This encodes CASSLEVQNTEAFF.

The gene calls are TRBV9 and TRBJ2-3; 11 bases map to TRBD2. The CDR3 is 17 amino acids. J was trimmed by 0 bases and V by 1 base; bases with no gene match: 4. Germline V CDR1 and CDR2: SGDLS, YYNGEE. The CDR3, as DNA: TGTGCCAGCAGCGTAAGTAGCGGGAGGGCTAGCACAGATACGCAGTATTTT. Translated: CASSVSSGRASTDTQYF.

This clone has only a few counts. The chain combines TRBV6-5 with TRBJ1-2, with D unresolved. The CDR3 loop spans 13 amino acids. Trimming pared 7 bases from V and 5 bases from J, leaving 14 bases between. Germline V gene lookup returns CDR1 MNHEY and CDR2 SVGAGI. CDR3 loop: CASTPSAAYGYTF. Here the CDR3 DNA reads TGTGCCAGCACCCCTTCGGCAGCATATGGCTACACCTTC.

The gene calls are TRBV7-9 and TRBJ2-3; D gene unclear. The CDR3 covers 13 residues. Germline loops: CDR1 SEHNR, CDR2 FQNEAQ (reference sequence). The V gene lost 5 bases and the J gene lost 2 bases, with 8 bases spanning the gap. DNA of the CDR3: TGTGCCAGCAGCATGAGTAACACAGATACGCAGTATTTT. This sequence encodes CASSMSNTDTQYF.

V and J are TRBV6-5 and TRBJ2-1; a possible D gene is TRBD1 (5 bases). The CDR3 is 13 amino acids. Trimming shortened V by 6 bases and J by 1 base, and 7 bases separated the two germline ends. From germline, CDR1 is MNHEY and CDR2 SVGAGI. As DNA, the CDR3 is TGTGCCAGCAGCTCAGGGTCCTACAATGAGCAGTTCTTC. This encodes CASSSGSYNEQFF.

This clone appeared a few times. The V gene is TRBV27, the J gene TRBJ1-5; D is ambiguous. The germline CDR1 and CDR2 sequences are MNHEY and SMNVEV (reference sequence). Between the trimmed V and J ends, which lost 5 bases and 4 bases, there was a span of 6 bases. The CDR3 has 12 amino acids. The CDR3 loop is CASSKGNQPQHF. DNA for the CDR3: TGTGCCAGCAGTAAGGGAAATCAGCCCCAGCATTTT.

This clone was recorded once. V gene TRBV5-4 combines with J gene TRBJ2-2; 9 bases agree with TRBD1. The J segment lost 5 bases and the V segment lost 6 bases, leaving 14 bases of the junction unmatched. Germline CDR1 and CDR2: SGHNT and YYREEE (reference sequence). This CDR3 has 17 residues. The CDR3 DNA sequence: TGTGCCAGCACCCCCCAACAGGGGGCGATTTGGACCGGGGAGCTGTTTTTT. Amino acids: CASTPQQGAIWTGELFF.

This chain connects TRBV9 to TRBJ2-1, with 8 nucleotides matching TRBD1. J gave up 8 bases and V 0 bases, and 1 base lay outside the gene matches. Germline CDR1 is SGDLS and CDR2 is YYNGEE. The CDR3 sequence is 13 residues long. The CDR3 nucleotides read TGTGCCAGCAGCGTAGACAGGGGGGATGAGCAGTTCTTC. Protein product: CASSVDRGDEQFF.

This clone appeared a single time. The rearrangement links TRBV25-1 to TRBJ1-2; the D gene is possibly TRBD1 (5 bases). CDR1 is MGHDK and CDR2 is SYGVNS in the germline V gene. The V gene lost 3 bases and the J gene lost 5 bases, with 16 bases spanning the gap. The CDR3 contains 15 residues. CDR3 nucleotide sequence: TGTGCCAGCAGTGATGGGGGACTTTCAAGTTATGGCTACACCTTC. Amino acid sequence: CASSDGGLSSYGYTF.

The CDR3 region has the DNA TGTGCCATCATCTCAAAACAGGGAGGCGGCAATCAGCCCCAGCATTTT. Translated, it gives CAIISKQGGGNQPQHF. The rearrangement joins TRBV10-3 to TRBJ1-5; possibly TRBD1 for D (6 bases). CDR1 and CDR2 (germline): ENHRY, SYGVKD. This CDR3 is 16 amino acids long. The V and J ends lost 7 bases and 2 bases respectively, with 18 bases between them.

This clone turned up a few times. DNA for the CDR3: TGTGCCAGTAGTCCGAGAGAGACAGGGACCATTAGCAATCAGCCCCAGCATTTT. Translated, it gives CASSPRETGTISNQPQHF. The V gene is TRBV19, the J gene TRBJ1-5; TRBD1 aligns across 7 bases. This CDR3 has 18 amino acids. Germline V gene lookup returns CDR1 LNHDA and CDR2 SQIVND (reference sequence). Trimming took 5 bases from V and 0 from J; bases not matched to a gene: 13.

The rearrangement uses TRBV6-5 and TRBJ2-7; D is possibly TRBD2 (5 bases). Germline V lookup: CDR1 MNHEY, CDR2 SVGAGI. The CDR3 loop spans 14 amino acids. V lost 0 bases, J lost 3 bases, and 9 bases lay in between. The CDR3 region is CASSYSYGVYEQYF. DNA of the CDR3: TGTGCCAGCAGTTACTCGTACGGGGTCTACGAGCAGTACTTC.

The chain carries TRBV18 and TRBJ2-1; D possibly corresponds to TRBD1 (6 bases). V was clipped by 5 bases and J by 0 bases, with 11 bases between them. CDR3 length: 15 amino acids. Germline loops: CDR1 KGHSH, CDR2 LQKENI. CDR3 sequence: CASSFQGYSYNEQFF. The DNA of the CDR3 is TGTGCCAGCTCATTCCAGGGGTACTCCTACAATGAGCAGTTCTTC.

A single count supports this clone. J is TRBJ2-3 and V is TRBV5-1; tentatively, D is TRBD2 (5 bases). Germline assignment: CDR1 SGHRS and CDR2 YFSETQ. The CDR3 runs to 14 residues. Trimming took off 4 bases at V and 1 base at J, with 10 bases between the two ends. The CDR3 here is CASSPGGGTDTQYF. The CDR3 DNA reads as TGCGCCAGCAGCCCCGGAGGCGGCACAGATACGCAGTATTTT.

The chain combines TRBV7-9 with TRBJ2-3, with 7 bases lining up with TRBD1. The germline gives CDR1 SEHNR, CDR2 FQNEAQ (reference sequence). This CDR3 is built from 15 residues. Trimming took 1 base from V and 2 from J; bases not matched to a gene: 3. The CDR3 DNA sequence: TGTGCCAGCAGCTTAGAAGGGGGCATCACAGATACGCAGTATTTT. Translated, it gives CASSLEGGITDTQYF.